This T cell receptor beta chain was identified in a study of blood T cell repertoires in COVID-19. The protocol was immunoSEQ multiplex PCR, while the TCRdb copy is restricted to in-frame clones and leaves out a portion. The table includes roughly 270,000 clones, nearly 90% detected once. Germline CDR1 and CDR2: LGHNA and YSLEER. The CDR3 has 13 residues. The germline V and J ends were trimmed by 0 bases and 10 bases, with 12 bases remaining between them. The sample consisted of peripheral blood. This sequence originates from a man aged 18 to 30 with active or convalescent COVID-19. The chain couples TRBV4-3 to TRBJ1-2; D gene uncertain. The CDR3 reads CASSQELGRYYTF. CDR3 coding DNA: TGCGCCAGCAGCCAAGAGTTGGGCAGATACTACACCTTC.